The clone carrying this T cell receptor (beta chain) was counted many times. Its antigen remains unknown. The entry originates in a study of T cell repertoires in cytomegalovirus infection. Across the study: CMV infection plus the matching HLA type was flagged by public TCR beta signatures. Study-wide results and caveats: HLA-C-restricted CMV-specific TCR beta clonotypes prevailed in the ex vivo response. Cumulative frequency (of public TCR beta family members) identified carriers of CMV plus the relevant HLA.

V was cut by 5 bases and J by 4 bases, with 31 bases left in between. Germline V gene sequence: CDR1 SGHVS, CDR2 FNYEAQ. The CDR3 is 20 residues long. TCRdb recomputed calls from the reads with MiXCR, one row per CDR3 protein. The table lists roughly 640,000 distinct CDR3 sequences, less than 25% of them singletons, with 6.5% to 10% in the top ten. Sequenced material: CD8+ T cells from PBMCs. This receptor was identified in a human donor in good health (CMV status not recorded). Some clones in this sample may be carry-over from other donors' samples. The V call is TRBV7-6, the J call TRBJ2-3, with D perhaps being TRBD1 or TRBD2 (6 bases each). The CDR3 DNA reads TGTGCCAGCAGCGACTCCGGACCAGGGGTCGGGGGACGTCCGGCAGATACGCAGTATTTT. Translating gives CASSDSGPGVGGRPADTQYF.